Following are 11 T cell receptor beta chains from one sample sequenced in a study of T cell responses to AZD1222 COVID-19 vaccine. TCRdb's table, derived via immunoSEQ multiplex PCR, lists solely in-frame clones and lacks some. The top ten clones hold around 0.58% of a sample with more than 250,000 clones, approximately 93% of them seen once. The starting material was peripheral blood, obtained on day 0 of AZD1222 vaccination. The receptors shown here come from an adult in good health.

V is TRBV27 and J is TRBJ2-1; unclear D gene. V shed 10 bases and J shed 6 bases, with 19 bases lying between them. The CDR3 has 14 amino acids. CDR1 and CDR2 (germline): MNHEY, SMNVEV (reference sequence). The CDR3 nucleotides read TGTGCCACCCACCCCGTAGGTCCCCCCAATGAGCAGTTCTTC. It yields the protein CATHPVGPPNEQFF.

The chain carries TRBV28 and TRBJ2-7, with 9 positions matching TRBD1. This CDR3 spans 15 amino acids. CDR1 and CDR2 from the germline V gene are MDHEN and SYDVKM. Unmatched junction bases numbered 5, after V lost 2 bases and J lost 3 bases. The CDR3, as DNA: TGTGCCAGCAGTTTAAGGAGGACAGGGGACTACGAGCAGTACTTC. Its translation is CASSLRRTGDYEQYF. The variable domain in full, completed from reference TRBV28 and TRBJ2-7, reads DVKVTQSSRYLVKRTGEKVFLECVQDMDHENMFWYRQDPGLGLRLIYFSYDVKMKEKGDIPEGYSVSREKKERFSLILESASTNQTSMYLCASSLRRTGDYEQYFGPGTRLTVT.

The chain uses TRBV5-6 and TRBJ2-1, with 8 positions matching TRBD2. In germline, CDR1 is SGHDT, CDR2 YYEEEE. V lost 3 bases and J lost 9; bases outside the gene matches: 23. This CDR3 region has 19 residues. CDR3 in DNA: TGTGCCAGCAGCTCTAGCTCTACGGGGGGGTCAATCGCCCACGGTGAGCAGTTCTTC. Its translation: CASSSSSTGGSIAHGEQFF.

The rearrangement links TRBV5-5 to TRBJ2-7, with D perhaps TRBD2 (6 bases). Trimming took 2 bases from V and 2 from J, leaving 11 bases between them. The V gene's germline CDR1 is SGHKS and CDR2 YYEKEE (reference sequence). This CDR3 has 14 amino acids. CDR3 coding DNA: TGTGCCAGCAGCTTAAGGGACTTGACCTACGAGCAGTACTTC. It codes for CASSLRDLTYEQYF.

The rearrangement uses TRBV29-1 and TRBJ1-2, with D perhaps TRBD1 (5 bases). Germline V gives CDR1 SQVTM, CDR2 ANQGSEA. Deletions cut 7 bases from V and 0 bases from J, with 12 bases between. This CDR3 comprises 13 residues. The CDR3 nucleotides are TGCAGCGCTAGGGGATACTCTAACTATGGCTACACCTTC. This codes for CSARGYSNYGYTF. Filled out from reference TRBV29-1 and TRBJ1-2, the complete variable domain reads SAVISQKPSRDICQRGTSLTIQCQVDSQVTMMFWYRQQPGQSLTLIATANQGSEATYESGFVIDKFPISRPNLTFSTLTVSNMSPEDSSIYLCSARGYSNYGYTFGSGTRLTVV.

The J gene is TRBJ1-1, the V gene TRBV7-9, with D unclear. Trimming pared 2 bases from V and 1 base from J, leaving 5 bases between. CDR3 size: 13 residues. Germline values: CDR1 SEHNR, CDR2 FQNEAQ (reference sequence). CDR3 in DNA: TGTGCCAGCAGCTTATCCGGGAACACTGAAGCTTTCTTT. Amino acids: CASSLSGNTEAFF.

The V call is TRBV19, the J call TRBJ1-1, with D unclear. The CDR3 loop spans 14 amino acids. V was trimmed by 2 bases and J by 4 bases, leaving 11 bases between them. Germline values: CDR1 LNHDA, CDR2 SQIVND (reference sequence). The CDR3 DNA sequence: TGTGCCAGTAGTATAACTCTCCCGAGCACTGAAGCTTTCTTT. It yields the protein CASSITLPSTEAFF.

The J gene is TRBJ1-2, the V gene TRBV7-9; 9 positions match TRBD1. V was pared by 5 bases and J by 6 bases, with 4 bases of the junction left unmatched. This CDR3 has 13 residues. Germline lookup yields CDR1 SEHNR and CDR2 FQNEAQ (reference sequence). DNA for the CDR3: TGTGCCAGCAGCCAGGGGACAGGGAATGGCTACACCTTC. Its translation: CASSQGTGNGYTF. Variable domain in full (rest from reference TRBV7-9 and TRBJ1-2): DTGVSQNPRHKITKRGQNVTFRCDPISEHNRLYWYRQTLGQGPEFLTYFQNEAQLEKSRLLSDRFSAERPKGSFSTLEIQRTEQGDSAMYLCASSQGTGNGYTFGSGTRLTVV.

The rearrangement links TRBV5-1 to TRBJ1-3, with no clear D. This CDR3 contains 13 residues. Germline-derived CDR1 and CDR2 are SGHRS and YFSETQ. V was trimmed by 3 bases and J by 4 bases, leaving 8 bases between them. The CDR3 is CASSSGRGNTIYF. DNA of the CDR3: TGCGCCAGCAGCTCCGGACGAGGAAACACCATATATTTT.

This chain uses TRBV5-1 with TRBJ2-5, with D possibly matching TRBD2 (7 bases). V was cut by 2 bases and J by 3 bases, with 11 bases left in between. Germline loops: CDR1 SGHRS, CDR2 YFSETQ. The CDR3 contains 14 residues. CDR3 DNA: TGCGCCAGCAGCTTAGGGGGGGTGGAAGAGACCCAGTACTTC. As protein: CASSLGGVEETQYF. Looking up the rest from reference TRBV5-1 and TRBJ2-5 gives the full variable domain: KAGVTQTPRYLIKTRGQQVTLSCSPISGHRSVSWYQQTPGQGLQFLFEYFSETQRNKGNFPGRFSGRQFSNSRSEMNVSTLELGDSALYLCASSLGGVEETQYFGPGTRLLVL.

V gene TRBV5-4 combines with J gene TRBJ1-4; D unresolved. Germline assignment: CDR1 SGHNT and CDR2 YYREEE (reference sequence). Trimming removed 4 bases from V and 7 bases from J, with 14 bases in between. The CDR3 has 14 residues. The CDR3 DNA is TGTGCCAGCAGCCTAGCCCCTTTGGGTGAAAAACTGTTTTTT. Encoded protein: CASSLAPLGEKLFF.